This T cell receptor (beta chain) was captured in a study of early T cells in non-severe SARS-CoV-2 infection listed by TCRdb under 2021. Regarding the study in general: TCR sequencing used bulk RNA from unsorted whole blood, so alpha and beta chains could not be paired.

Set within a cohort of healthcare workers in London, UK, this nested case-control study involved weekly PCR testing of nasopharyngeal swabs along with blood sampling. Healthcare workers were recruited between 23 and 31 March 2020, during the week of the UK lockdown, and were followed weekly for up to 16 weeks. What the work shows at the level of the full study, not this receptor alone: VDJdb matching was skewed toward anti-spike CD8 responses and likely underestimated virus-specific expansions, missing private and CD4 specificities.

Libraries were made using 5' RACE. The listed sequencing device is NextSeq 500. To correct for sequencing error and PCR bias, the TCR library protocol tagged individual cDNA molecules with unique molecular identifiers. Sequencing covered both TCR alpha and beta chains, and within each sample the abundances of alpha and beta sequences were tightly co-correlated. The published analysis was carried out like this. V gene, J gene and CDR3 annotation of TCR sequences was performed with Decombinator V4. Expanded TCRs were defined as changing significantly between any two time points under a Poisson model with p below 0.0001. TCR abundances were normalised to the total number of TCRs sequenced per sample and were expressed as counts per million. MAIT TCRs were defined by TRAV1-2 paired with TRAJ12, TRAJ20 or TRAJ33, and iNKT TCRs by TRAV10 paired with TRAJ18. VDJdb, accessed on 1 November 2021, was searched for TCRs annotated for CMV, EBV and SARS-CoV-2, and TCRs annotated for more than one antigen were excluded. TCRdb reanalyzed the raw reads on its own, using fastp at Q25 for trimming and MiXCR for clone calling, and kept in-frame beta chains. Rows with a matching CDR3 protein are joined into one entry that keeps the most common DNA and genes. For this entry, the V and J calls and clone size follow TCRdb and not the study's own pipeline. This sample is represented by over 95,000 distinct CDR3 sequences; 16% of them were singletons. The ten most abundant clones make up 1.3% of the sample.

Comment on this clonotype: Its antigen target is currently unknown. The sample holds no much larger clone one base away, and base qualities are not on file.

The germline V gene gives CDR1 as MDHEN and CDR2 as SYDVKM. The CDR3 covers 15 residues, taking in both the cysteine and the phenylalanine. Just the 45-base CDR3 DNA is kept, in frame starting at base 1. The junction carries 13 bases between V and J, which are trimmed by 3 bases and 5 bases respectively. The sample taken for sequencing was whole blood. This clonotype was sampled from an adult who was a healthcare worker with PCR-confirmed SARS-CoV-2 infection or an uninfected control (not recorded which). This receptor chain uses TRBV28 and TRBJ2-2; the D gene lacks a confident call. The DNA reads as follows: TGTGCCAGCAGTTTTTATACTGAGATTACCGGGGAGCTGTTTTTT. This codes for CASSFYTEITGELFF.